Listed below are T cell receptor beta chains from one sample, sequenced in a study of cytomegalovirus exposure and HLA in healthy donors. Only in-frame clones appear in the TCRdb table, and some are missing; sequencing was by immunoSEQ multiplex PCR. Here the sample spans about 98,000 clones, around 81% being singletons. The sequenced sample consisted of PBMCs. These receptors were taken from a female donor in good health and CMV-seropositive. The CDR3 runs from the conserved cysteine through the conserved F or W. The D gene is left open where the match is weak. The size of a clone is reported for some rows only, either as once, few or many, or as a class for expanded clones.

size	J	V	D	CDR3	DNA
-	TRBJ2-3	TRBV11-3	TRBD2	CASSPGGLGGDTQYF	TGTGCCAGCAGCCCGGGGGGACTAGGAGGCGATACGCAGTATTTT
-	TRBJ1-1	TRBV7-6	-	CASSADGMNTEAFF	TGTGCCAGCAGCGCTGACGGGATGAACACTGAAGCTTTCTTT
-	TRBJ2-5	TRBV7-2	-	CASSLSEETQYF	TGTGCCAGCAGCTTATCGGAAGAGACCCAGTACTTC
-	TRBJ1-2	TRBV6-5	TRBD1	CASSYTPDRAYGYTF	TGTGCCAGCAGTTACACCCCGGACAGGGCATATGGCTACACCTTC
once	TRBJ1-3	TRBV19	TRBD1	CASSSRTGLRNTIYF	TGTGCCAGTAGTTCTCGGACAGGGTTGAGAAACACCATATATTTT
once	TRBJ1-2	TRBV30	-	CAWVGLNSNYGYTF	TGTGCCTGGGTGGGCTTGAATTCTAACTATGGCTACACCTTC
-	TRBJ1-5	TRBV7-9	-	CASSRGENQPQHF	TGTGCCAGCAGCCGAGGCGAGAATCAGCCCCAGCATTTT
-	TRBJ1-1	TRBV7-6	TRBD1	CASSLLGQGYPNTEAFF	TGTGCCAGCAGCTTACTGGGACAGGGATATCCGAACACTGAAGCTTTCTTT
-	TRBJ2-2	TRBV10-3	TRBD1	CAISDLDRGLADTGELFF	TGTGCCATCAGTGACCTGGACAGGGGGCTAGCAGACACCGGGGAGCTGTTTTTT
-	TRBJ2-1	TRBV28	TRBD2	CASRTSGVSHTGEQFF	TGTGCCAGCAGGACTAGCGGGGTATCTCACACCGGTGAGCAGTTCTTC
once	TRBJ1-1	TRBV19	TRBD1	CASSIGTGNTEAFF	TGTGCCAGTAGTATTGGGACAGGGAACACTGAAGCTTTCTTT
-	TRBJ1-5	TRBV28	TRBD1	CATSWGDRGSQHF	TGTGCCACCTCCTGGGGGGACAGGGGATCCCAGCATTTT
-	TRBJ2-7	TRBV10-2	TRBD2	CATNRGGHYEQYF	TGCGCCACCAACCGGGGGGGGCACTACGAGCAGTACTTC
-	TRBJ1-3	TRBV7-9	-	CASTSSHSRNTIYF	TGTGCCAGTACTTCCTCTCATAGTCGAAACACCATATATTTT
-	TRBJ2-1	TRBV6-1	TRBD2	CANRLAGVSEQFF	TGTGCCAACAGACTAGCGGGGGTGAGTGAGCAGTTCTTC
-	TRBJ1-4	TRBV6-6	-	CASTLTGLNEKLFF	TGTGCCAGCACCCTGACAGGACTTAATGAAAAACTGTTTTTT
-	TRBJ2-7	TRBV28	TRBD2	CASSKGGLASSYEQYF	TGTGCCAGCAGCAAAGGGGGACTAGCGTCCTCCTACGAGCAGTACTTC
-	TRBJ2-1	TRBV7-2	-	CASSLDVSEQFF	TGTGCCAGCAGCTTAGACGTGAGTGAGCAGTTCTTC
few	TRBJ2-2	TRBV19	-	CASSPSGNTGELFF	TGTGCCAGTAGTCCCAGCGGGAACACCGGGGAGCTGTTTTTT
once	TRBJ2-7	TRBV10-3	TRBD2	CAISKAGHYEQYF	TGTGCCATCAGCAAAGCGGGGCACTACGAGCAGTACTTC
-	TRBJ1-2	TRBV29-1	-	CSVASDTANYGYTF	TGCAGCGTAGCTTCTGACACCGCTAACTATGGCTACACCTTC
-	TRBJ2-7	TRBV19	TRBD2	CASSIMTSGYYEQYF	TGTGCCAGTAGTATCATGACTAGCGGATACTACGAGCAGTACTTC
-	TRBJ2-1	TRBV6-6	-	CASRTGTGVAGGDFF	TGTGCCAGCAGAACCGGGACAGGGGTAGCGGGAGGTGACTTCTTC
-	TRBJ1-1	TRBV6-5	-	CASSYTRGGMNTEAFF	TGTGCCAGCAGTTACACCCGGGGGGGTATGAACACTGAAGCTTTCTTT
-	TRBJ2-7	TRBV7-6	TRBD1	CASSLGQGNRKQYF	TGTGCCAGCAGCCTGGGACAGGGGAATCGGAAGCAGTACTTC
few	TRBJ1-6	TRBV29-1	-	CSVGSGNNSPLHF	TGCAGCGTTGGTTCCGGGAATAATTCACCCCTCCACTTT
-	TRBJ2-3	TRBV5-6	-	CASSRMEGVDTQYF	TGTGCCAGCAGTAGGATGGAGGGTGTAGATACGCAGTATTTT
-	TRBJ2-1	TRBV7-2	TRBD1	CASSSNRGTYNEQFF	TGTGCCAGCAGCTCAAACAGGGGGACCTACAATGAGCAGTTCTTC
-	TRBJ2-7	TRBV6-5	TRBD1	CASSRDRRYEQYF	TGTGCCAGCAGCCGGGACAGGAGGTACGAGCAGTACTTC
-	TRBJ2-7	TRBV27	-	CASSLSGTSSTYEQYF	TGTGCCAGCAGTTTATCTGGTACCTCATCTACCTACGAGCAGTACTTC
-	TRBJ1-2	TRBV6-6	TRBD1	CASIERAGGSNYGYTF	TGTGCCAGCATCGAACGGGCAGGGGGTTCTAACTATGGCTACACCTTC
few	TRBJ1-1	TRBV6-5	TRBD1	CASSYGTVNTEAFF	TGTGCCAGCAGTTACGGGACAGTGAACACTGAAGCTTTCTTT
-	TRBJ2-5	TRBV27	TRBD2	CASSTGLAGGGGETQYF	TGTGCCAGCAGTACTGGACTAGCGGGAGGAGGGGGAGAGACCCAGTACTTC
-	TRBJ2-5	TRBV7-2	TRBD1	CASSLWRQGQETQYF	TGTGCCAGCAGCTTATGGAGACAGGGGCAAGAGACCCAGTACTTC
-	TRBJ1-2	TRBV5-1	TRBD1	CASSTRQGAGYTF	TGCGCCAGCAGCACAAGACAGGGGGCCGGCTACACCTTC
-	TRBJ2-2	TRBV15	-	CATSRDRANTGELFF	TGTGCCACCAGCAGAGATCGAGCGAACACCGGGGAGCTGTTTTTT
-	TRBJ2-2	TRBV7-9	TRBD1	CASSSRRQGQNTGELFF	TGTGCCAGCAGCTCAAGGAGACAGGGGCAGAACACCGGGGAGCTGTTTTTT